This T cell receptor (beta chain) was sequenced in a study of response to subunit inactivated influenza vaccine. General study findings and limits: That few new T cells are recruited by each seasonal influenza vaccination was the authors' suggestion.

Remarks on this clonotype: Its cognate antigen is unknown.

TCRdb reprocessed the RT-PCR reads with MiXCR, giving one entry per CDR3 protein. The sample includes 280,000 or so distinct CDR3 sequences, just over 20% of them seen just once. The sequence came from a man aged 45 to 70 who received an inactivated influenza vaccine. Material: PBMCs from blood, obtained 21 months after vaccination.

The DNA for the CDR3 is TGTGCCACCAGCAGACCCGGGGGTACCGGGGAGCTGTTTTTT. Residues: CATSRPGGTGELFF. This chain connects TRBV15 to TRBJ2-2, with D tentatively TRBD2 (6 bases). Germline V gene sequence: CDR1 LNHNV, CDR2 YYDKDF (reference sequence). Trimming took off 2 bases at V and 5 bases at J, with 9 bases between the two ends. CDR3 length: 14 amino acids.